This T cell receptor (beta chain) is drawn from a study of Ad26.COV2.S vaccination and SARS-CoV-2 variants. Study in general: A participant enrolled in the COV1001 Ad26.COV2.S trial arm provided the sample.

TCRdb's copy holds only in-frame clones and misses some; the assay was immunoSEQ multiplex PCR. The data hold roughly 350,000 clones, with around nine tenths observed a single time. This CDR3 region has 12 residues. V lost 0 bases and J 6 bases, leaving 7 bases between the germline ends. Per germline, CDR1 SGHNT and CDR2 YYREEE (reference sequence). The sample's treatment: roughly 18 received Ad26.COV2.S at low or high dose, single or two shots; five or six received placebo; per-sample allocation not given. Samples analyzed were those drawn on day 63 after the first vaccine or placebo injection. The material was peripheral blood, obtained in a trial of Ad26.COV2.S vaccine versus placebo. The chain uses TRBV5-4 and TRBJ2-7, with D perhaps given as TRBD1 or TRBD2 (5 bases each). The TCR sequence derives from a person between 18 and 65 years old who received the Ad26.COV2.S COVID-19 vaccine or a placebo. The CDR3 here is CASSLGGSEQYF. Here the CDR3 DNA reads TGTGCCAGCAGCTTGGGGGGGAGCGAGCAGTACTTC. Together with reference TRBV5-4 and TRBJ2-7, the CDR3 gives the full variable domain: ETGVTQSPTHLIKTRGQQVTLRCSSQSGHNTVSWYQQALGQGPQFIFQYYREEENGRGNFPPRFSGLQFPNYSSELNVNALELDDSALYLCASSLGGSEQYFGPGTRLTVT.